This T cell receptor beta chain emerged from a study of early T cells in non-severe SARS-CoV-2 infection. Study outcomes and limitations: Missing private and CD4 specificities, VDJdb matching favored anti-spike CD8 responses.

TCRdb itself ran the 5' RACE reads through MiXCR, one entry per CDR3 protein. The sample records tens of thousands of distinct CDR3 sequences, 9.5% to 15% being singletons. Looked up from germline, CDR1 is DFQATT and CDR2 is SNEGSKA (reference sequence). J was trimmed by 1 base and V by 5 bases; bases with no gene match: 6. The CDR3 is 14 residues long. Ten or more counts support this clonotype. What it binds is not known. Sequenced: whole blood. This TCR was sampled from an adult who was a healthcare worker with PCR-confirmed SARS-CoV-2 infection or an uninfected control (not recorded which). The J gene is TRBJ1-2, the V gene TRBV20-1; the match to TRBD1 covers 8 bases. The CDR3 coding sequence is TGCAGTGCTCCCGGGACAGGATTTAACTATGGCTACACCTTC. It specifies CSAPGTGFNYGYTF.